One and the same sample provided the 24 T cell receptor beta chains below, sequenced in a study of Ad26.COV2.S vaccination and SARS-CoV-2 variants. Measured with immunoSEQ multiplex PCR; TCRdb has only the in-frame clones, and not every one. The sample contains about 680,000 clones, more than 80% of which appear only once. Treatment indicated: approximately 18 received Ad26.COV2.S at low or high dose, single or two shots; 5 received placebo; per-sample allocation not given. Samples came from day 63 after the first vaccine or placebo injection. Sequencing used peripheral blood, obtained in a trial of Ad26.COV2.S vaccine versus placebo. These receptors were obtained from a person aged 18 to 65 who received the Ad26.COV2.S COVID-19 vaccine or a placebo.

This chain uses TRBV7-9 with TRBJ2-7; no clear D gene. CDR1 SEHNR and CDR2 FQNEAQ come from the germline V gene (reference sequence). This CDR3 is built from 15 residues. V gave up 5 bases and J gave up 5 bases, with 19 bases separating them. CDR3 DNA: TGTGCCAGCAGCCTCTACTCGGAAGGTGTGGACGAGCAGTACTTC. This gives the protein CASSLYSEGVDEQYF.

The chain combines TRBV27 with TRBJ1-5; a weak D match, TRBD1 (6 bases). The length of the CDR3 is 13 residues. V was trimmed by 6 bases and J by 13 bases, leaving 19 bases between them. From germline, CDR1 is MNHEY and CDR2 SMNVEV (reference sequence). CDR3 bases: TGTGCCAGCAGCCCTATCCAGGGGAGGGAGCAGCATTTT. This encodes CASSPIQGREQHF.

This clone has just one count. The chain has TRBV20-1 and TRBJ1-1; D gene unclear. CDR1 and CDR2 from the germline V gene are DFQATT and SNEGSKA (reference sequence). Trimming shortened V by 4 bases and J by 3 bases, and 6 bases separated the two germline ends. The CDR3 has 11 amino acids. The CDR3 is CSANPYTEAFF. In DNA form, the CDR3 reads TGCAGTGCTAATCCATACACTGAAGCTTTCTTT.

This CDR3 reads CASSGTGGEPQHF. For the CDR3, the DNA is TGTGCCAGCAGTGGGACAGGGGGTGAGCCCCAGCATTTT. This sequence joins TRBV12-3 or TRBV12-4 and TRBJ1-5, with 11 nucleotides matching TRBD1. The CDR3 totals 13 residues. V shed 5 bases, J shed 8 bases, and the junction held 2 bases outside the gene matches.

The V gene is TRBV19, the J gene TRBJ2-2; TRBD1 aligns across 7 bases. This CDR3 is built from 13 residues. Trimming cost V 9 bases and J 7 bases; bases outside gene matches: 8. Germline CDR1 is LNHDA and CDR2 is SQIVND (reference sequence). The CDR3 here is CASSQGRGGELFF. The DNA for the CDR3 is TGTGCCAGCTCACAGGGGCGAGGCGGGGAGCTGTTTTTT.

The chain recombines TRBV19 with TRBJ1-2, with 8 nucleotides matching TRBD1. Germline V gene lookup returns CDR1 LNHDA and CDR2 SQIVND (reference sequence). The CDR3 is 16 residues long. The trim removed 5 bases at V and 0 bases at J, leaving 8 bases unmatched. In DNA form, the CDR3 reads TGTGCCAGTAGTCCCTCAGGGGGCCTCCCTAACTATGGCTACACCTTC. It codes for CASSPSGGLPNYGYTF.

The rearrangement uses TRBV7-3 and TRBJ2-7; 9 bases are shared with TRBD1. With V trimmed by 2 bases and J by 5 bases, 1 base remained unmatched. The V gene's germline CDR1 is SGHTA and CDR2 FQGTGA. The CDR3 totals 13 residues. In nucleotides, the CDR3 is TGTGCCAGCAGCTTAGGACAGGGGAACGAGCAGTACTTC. Translation gives CASSLGQGNEQYF.

The J gene is TRBJ2-1, the V gene TRBV14, with 8 bases lining up with TRBD2. V shed 4 bases and J 7 bases; nucleotides not matched to a gene: 9. The length of the CDR3 is 15 residues. CDR1 is SGHDN and CDR2 is FVKESK in the germline V gene. CDR3 bases: TGTGCCAGCAGCCCTAAGGCCAGCGGGAGAAATGAGCAGTTCTTC. This encodes CASSPKASGRNEQFF.

V and J are TRBV11-2 and TRBJ2-4; D possibly corresponds to TRBD1 (6 bases). The CDR3 loop spans 14 amino acids. Germline V gives CDR1 SGHAT, CDR2 FQNNGV. V was pared by 4 bases and J by 6 bases, with 13 bases between. CDR3 coding DNA: TGTGCCAGCAGCTATCACGGGACATCAAACATTCAGTACTTC. Translation gives CASSYHGTSNIQYF.

This chain joins TRBV11-3 and TRBJ2-1; the match to TRBD2 covers 13 bases. Germline V lookup: CDR1 SGHNT, CDR2 YENEEA. Trimming cost V 3 bases and J 10 bases; bases outside gene matches: 6. The CDR3 is 15 residues long. In DNA form, the CDR3 reads TGTGCCAGCAGCTTGGAAGGACTAGCGGGGGAGGAGCAGTTCTTC. Protein sequence: CASSLEGLAGEEQFF.

This chain joins TRBV20-1 and TRBJ2-1; TRBD1 is a possible D gene (7 bases). V dropped 4 bases and J dropped 12 bases, with 10 bases sitting between them. This CDR3 contains 10 residues. Per the germline V gene, CDR1 is DFQATT and CDR2 is SNEGSKA (reference sequence). DNA for the CDR3: TGCAGTGCTACAGGGGGGTGGCAGTTCTTC. It yields the protein CSATGGWQFF.

This chain uses TRBV5-4 with TRBJ1-4, with TRBD1 matching 8 bases. The CDR3 extends over 14 amino acids. Losses at the gene ends were 0 bases for V and 8 bases for J; bases not matched to a gene: 3. The germline V gene encodes CDR1 SGHNT and CDR2 YYREEE (reference sequence). CDR3 sequence reads: CASSLDRGEEKLFF. CDR3 bases: TGTGCCAGCAGCTTGGACAGGGGGGAGGAAAAACTGTTTTTT.

CDR3 sequence reads: CASSSLGMLNTEAFF. The CDR3 nucleotides read TGTGCCAGCAGCTCTCTTGGGATGCTGAACACTGAAGCTTTCTTT. The chain recombines TRBV5-4 with TRBJ1-1; D not certain. Germline CDR1 is SGHNT and CDR2 is YYREEE (reference sequence). V lost 3 bases and J 0 bases, leaving 12 bases between the germline ends. This CDR3 has 15 amino acids.

The rearrangement uses TRBV6-1 and TRBJ2-3, with 11 nucleotides matching TRBD2. The CDR3 contains 17 residues. J was trimmed by 0 bases and V by 4 bases; bases with no gene match: 6. Germline V gene data show CDR1 as MNHNS and CDR2 as SASEGT. The CDR3 DNA reads TGTGCCAGCAGTGCAAGGACTAGCGGGTCTAGCACAGATACGCAGTATTTT. Amino acids: CASSARTSGSSTDTQYF.

This rearrangement joins TRBV9 to TRBJ2-3; 9 nucleotides agree with TRBD1. The trim removed 7 bases at V and 1 base at J, leaving 10 bases unmatched. The CDR3 loop spans 16 amino acids. Germline lookup yields CDR1 SGDLS and CDR2 YYNGEE. The CDR3 loop reads CASGTGNSGGTDTQYF. For the CDR3, the DNA is TGTGCCAGCGGGACAGGGAACTCCGGTGGCACAGATACGCAGTATTTT.

The sample holds one count of this clone. The chain uses TRBV27 and TRBJ1-5, with unresolved D. Germline V gene data show CDR1 as MNHEY and CDR2 as SMNVEV (reference sequence). Trimming shortened V by 5 bases and J by 8 bases, and 13 bases separated the two germline ends. The CDR3 runs to 13 residues. CDR3 region: CASSPSGDEPQHF. As DNA, the CDR3 is TGTGCCAGCAGTCCCTCAGGTGACGAGCCCCAGCATTTT.

A note on this clone: Other DNA variants within this sample encode the same CDR3. This sequence joins TRBV6-5 and TRBJ2-7, with D maybe TRBD2 (6 bases). The CDR3 runs to 15 residues. V was pared by 0 bases and J by 2 bases, with 11 bases between. The germline gives CDR1 MNHEY, CDR2 SVGAGI. CDR3 DNA sequence: TGTGCCAGCAGTTACTCCGGGGGTCTAGCCTACGAGCAGTACTTC. It specifies CASSYSGGLAYEQYF.

This chain joins TRBV3-1 (or the pseudogene TRBV3-2) and TRBJ1-2, with D possibly matching TRBD1 (6 bases). CDR3 length: 17 residues. Germline V lookup: CDR1 LGHDT, CDR2 YNNKEL (reference sequence). With 1 base removed from V and 0 bases from J, the gap between germline ends came to 15 bases. The CDR3 spells CASSQVDRGVPNYGYTF. CDR3 DNA: TGTGCCAGCAGCCAAGTGGATAGGGGGGTCCCTAACTATGGCTACACCTTC.

The chain is built from TRBV5-5 and TRBJ2-2; D unresolved. This CDR3 is built from 15 residues. The V gene's germline CDR1 is SGHKS and CDR2 YYEKEE (reference sequence). The V end was cut by 2 bases, the J end by 0 bases, with 8 bases between. The CDR3 protein is CASSFDGSNTGELFF. The CDR3 coding sequence is TGTGCCAGCAGCTTCGACGGATCGAACACCGGGGAGCTGTTTTTT.

The sample holds a few counts of this clone. The rearrangement joins TRBV7-9 to TRBJ1-5; D is ambiguous. From germline, CDR1 is SEHNR and CDR2 FQNEAQ (reference sequence). The CDR3 contains 14 residues. The V and J ends lost 5 bases and 6 bases respectively, with 14 bases between them. The CDR3 bases are TGTGCCAGCAGCCCCGGGGTAGGAGGTCAGCCCCAGCATTTT. Translating it yields CASSPGVGGQPQHF.

V usage is TRBV5-1 and J usage is TRBJ1-4; no definite D call. The germline V gene has CDR1 SGHRS and CDR2 YFSETQ. V was shortened by 0 bases and J by 7 bases, with 13 bases between the two germline ends. The CDR3 contains 15 residues. As DNA, the CDR3 is TGCGCCAGCAGCTTGGAGGTCCAGGCGCGTGAAAAACTGTTTTTT. This encodes CASSLEVQAREKLFF.

This chain uses TRBV13 with TRBJ2-2, with 10 bases matching TRBD2. The trim removed 3 bases at V and 8 bases at J, leaving 6 bases unmatched. From germline, CDR1 is PRHDT and CDR2 FYEKMQ (reference sequence). The CDR3 is 15 residues long. CDR3 region: CASSFSGRLFGELFF. The CDR3 nucleotides are TGTGCCAGCAGCTTTAGCGGGAGGTTATTTGGGGAGCTGTTTTTT.

This sequence joins TRBV7-8 and TRBJ1-2, with D maybe TRBD1 (5 bases). CDR1 and CDR2 from the germline V gene are SGHVS and FQNEAQ. Trimming took off 1 base at V and 8 bases at J, with 20 bases between the two ends. The CDR3 extends over 16 amino acids. The CDR3 protein is CASSLGGTDLSGGYTF. CDR3 nucleotide sequence: TGTGCCAGCAGCTTAGGGGGCACGGACTTGTCGGGCGGCTACACCTTC.

The CDR3 spells CASSLWGPRGTVTYEQYF. CDR3 nucleotides: TGTGCCAGCAGTTTATGGGGCCCCCGTGGGACAGTTACCTACGAGCAGTACTTC. This sequence joins TRBV27 and TRBJ2-7, with 7 bases that match TRBD1. The CDR3 consists of 18 residues. Germline CDR1 and CDR2: MNHEY and SMNVEV (reference sequence). The trim removed 1 base at V and 2 bases at J, leaving 14 bases unmatched.